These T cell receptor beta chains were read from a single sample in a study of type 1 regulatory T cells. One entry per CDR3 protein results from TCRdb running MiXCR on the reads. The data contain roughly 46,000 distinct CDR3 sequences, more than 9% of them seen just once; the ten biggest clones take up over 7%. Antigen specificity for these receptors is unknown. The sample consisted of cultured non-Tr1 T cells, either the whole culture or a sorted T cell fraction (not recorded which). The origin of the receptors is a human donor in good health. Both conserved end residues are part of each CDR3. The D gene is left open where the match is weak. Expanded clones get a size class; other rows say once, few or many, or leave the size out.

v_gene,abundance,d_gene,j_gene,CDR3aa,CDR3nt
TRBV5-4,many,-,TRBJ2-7,CASSLPKVDEQYF,TGTGCCAGCAGCCTTCCAAAAGTTGACGAGCAGTACTTC
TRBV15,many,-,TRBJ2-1,CATSRNGRFRNEQFF,TGTGCCACCAGCAGAAACGGGCGTTTCCGCAATGAGCAGTTCTTC
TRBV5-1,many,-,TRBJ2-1,CASSLGGTNALKNNEQFF,TGCGCCAGCAGCTTGGGGGGGACAAATGCACTGAAGAACAATGAGCAGTTCTTC
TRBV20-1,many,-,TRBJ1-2,CSALLRDGHYGYTF,TGCAGTGCATTACTTAGGGACGGGCACTATGGCTACACCTTC
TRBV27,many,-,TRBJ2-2,CASRLQTGTAGELFF,TGTGCCAGCAGGCTCCAAACAGGGACCGCCGGGGAGCTGTTTTTT
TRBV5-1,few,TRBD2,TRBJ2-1,CASSLGGTSYENEQFF,TGCGCCAGCAGCTTGGGGGGGACTAGCTATGAGAATGAGCAGTTCTTC
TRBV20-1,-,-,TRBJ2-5,CSASQRWTQYF,TGCAGTGCTAGTCAGAGGTGGACCCAGTACTTC
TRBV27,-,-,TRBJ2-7,CASSLSLQASNIF,TGTGCCAGCAGTTTATCTCTACAGGCTAGCAACATCTTC
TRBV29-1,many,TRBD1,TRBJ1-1,CSVDSAGGKRAFF,TGCAGCGTTGATAGCGCAGGGGGAAAAAGAGCTTTCTTT
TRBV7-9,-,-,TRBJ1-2,CASSLGEMRGYTF,TGTGCCAGCAGCTTAGGGGAGATGCGAGGCTACACCTTC
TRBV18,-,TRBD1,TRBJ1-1,CASSPGGTGLNTEAFF,TGTGCCAGCTCACCAGGGGGGACAGGCCTGAACACTGAAGCTTTCTTT
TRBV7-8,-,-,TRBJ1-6,CASSLRGAAESYNSPLHF,TGTGCCAGCAGCTTAAGGGGGGCGGCCGAGTCCTATAATTCACCCCTCCACTTT
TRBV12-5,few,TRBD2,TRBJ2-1,CASGLVRSSGGYNEQFF,TGTGCTAGTGGTTTGGTACGCTCTAGCGGGGGGTACAATGAGCAGTTCTTC
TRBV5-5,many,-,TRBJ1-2,CASSSGSNYGYTF,TGTGCCAGCAGCTCCGGGTCTAACTATGGCTACACCTTC
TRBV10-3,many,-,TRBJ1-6,CAMRPDRNNSPLHF,TGTGCCATGCGACCCGACAGGAACAATTCACCCCTCCACTTT
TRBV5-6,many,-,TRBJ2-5,CASRLGWVQETQYF,TGTGCCAGCAGACTGGGCTGGGTCCAAGAGACCCAGTACTTC
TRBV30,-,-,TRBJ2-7,CAWSPGLAYEQYF,TGTGCCTGGAGCCCAGGGCTCGCCTACGAGCAGTACTTC
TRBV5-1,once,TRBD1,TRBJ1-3,CASSDSTGGPTF,TGCGCCAGCAGCGACTCGACAGGGGGCCCTACTTTT
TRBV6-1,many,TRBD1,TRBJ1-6,CASSESRGPSPLHF,TGTGCCAGCAGTGAGAGTAGGGGGCCTTCACCCCTCCACTTT
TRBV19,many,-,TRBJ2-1,CASSINGNEQFF,TGTGCCAGTAGTATCAACGGGAATGAGCAGTTCTTC
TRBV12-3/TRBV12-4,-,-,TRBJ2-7,CASSFRRTLLEQYF,TGTGCCAGCAGTTTCCGGAGGACCCTCCTCGAGCAGTACTTC
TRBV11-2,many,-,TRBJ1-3,CASRTDRPGNTIYF,TGTGCCAGCAGGACGGACAGACCTGGAAACACCATATATTTT
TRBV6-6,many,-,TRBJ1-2,CATQGSLGNYGYTF,TGTGCCACCCAGGGGTCCTTGGGTAACTATGGCTACACCTTC
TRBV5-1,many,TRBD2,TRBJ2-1,CASSETSGSSNEQFF,TGCGCCAGCAGCGAGACTAGCGGGAGTTCGAATGAGCAGTTCTTC